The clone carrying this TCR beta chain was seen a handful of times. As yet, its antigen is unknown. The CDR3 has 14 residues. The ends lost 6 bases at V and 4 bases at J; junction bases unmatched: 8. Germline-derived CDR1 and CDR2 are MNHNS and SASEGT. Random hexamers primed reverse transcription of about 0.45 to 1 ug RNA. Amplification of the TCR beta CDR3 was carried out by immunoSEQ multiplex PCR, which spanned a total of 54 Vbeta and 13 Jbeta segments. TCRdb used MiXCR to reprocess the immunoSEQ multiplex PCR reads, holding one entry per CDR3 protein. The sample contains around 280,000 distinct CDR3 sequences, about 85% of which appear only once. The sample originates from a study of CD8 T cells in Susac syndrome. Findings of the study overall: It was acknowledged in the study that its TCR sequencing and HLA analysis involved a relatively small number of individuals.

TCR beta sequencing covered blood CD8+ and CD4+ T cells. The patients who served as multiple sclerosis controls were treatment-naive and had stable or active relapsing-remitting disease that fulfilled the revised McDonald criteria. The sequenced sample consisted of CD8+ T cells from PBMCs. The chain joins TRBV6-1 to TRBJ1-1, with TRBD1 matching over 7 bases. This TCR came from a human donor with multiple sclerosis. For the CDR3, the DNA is TGTGCCAGCAGCGTCGGGACAGATATCACTGAAGCTTTCTTT. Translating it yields CASSVGTDITEAFF.